Presented here are 22 T cell receptor beta chains from one specimen sequenced in a study of Tregs in tolerant kidney transplant recipients. Only in-frame clones appear in the TCRdb table, and some are missing; sequencing was by immunoSEQ multiplex PCR. The sample has 25,000 to 35,000 clones. Sequencing was performed on CD8+ T cells from blood, taken before the transplant. The receptors originated from a human donor who received a combined kidney and bone marrow transplant.

On this clone: The CDR3 end falls 3 residues outside the read, so it is completed with the germline J gene. The gene calls are TRBV5-6 and TRBJ1-6; D is unclear. The V end lost 0 bases, the J end lost 7 bases, and 8 bases lay between the germline ends. Germline CDR1 reads SGHDT; CDR2 reads YYEEEE. This CDR3 region has 14 residues. The CDR3 is CASSLAPGNSPLHF. The CDR3 bases that were read are TGTGCCAGCAGCTTGGCTCCGGGGAATTCACCC.

Details on this clone: Read data end 3 residues before the CDR3 end; the end is taken from the germline J gene. The rearrangement links TRBV7-2 to TRBJ1-5; TRBD1 matches at 9 bases. V lost 5 bases and J lost 7; bases outside the gene matches: 9. The CDR3 loop spans 15 amino acids. Germline CDR1 and CDR2: SGHTA and FQGNSA. This chain's CDR3 is CASSTTGGALQPQHF. The sequenced part of the CDR3 DNA is TGTGCCAGCAGCACCACAGGGGGCGCGTTACAGCCC.

The CDR3 is CASTMKGADEETQYF. The covered CDR3 bases are TGTGCCAGCACCATGAAGGGGGCAGACGAAGAGACC. V usage is TRBV7-2 and J usage is TRBJ2-5; 7 bases are shared with TRBD1. The read terminates 3 residues ahead of where the CDR3 ends, so the germline J gene completes it. Germline trimming cut 7 bases from V and 3 bases from J; bases unmatched to any gene: 11. The CDR3 is 15 residues long. The germline V gene encodes CDR1 SGHTA and CDR2 FQGNSA.

In regard to this clone: From the germline J gene comes the end of the CDR3, since the read stops 3 residues before it. V usage is TRBV27 and J usage is TRBJ2-5, with no clear D. Germline V gene sequence: CDR1 MNHEY, CDR2 SMNVEV (reference sequence). Trimming took off 3 bases at V and 5 bases at J, with 16 bases between the two ends. The CDR3 spans 15 residues. Partial CDR3 DNA: TGTGCCAGCAGTTTGGGTACTACTACCGGGGAGACC. The encoded protein is CASSLGTTTGET. The whole CDR3 sequence reads CASSLGTTTGETQYF.

Note on this clone: With the read ending 3 residues before the CDR3 end, the germline J gene is used to fill in that end. This chain links TRBV2 with TRBJ1-2; D possibly corresponds to TRBD1 (5 bases). Trimming cost V 8 bases and J 0 bases, with 16 bases left between them. Germline CDR1 is SNHLY and CDR2 is FYNNEI. The CDR3 totals 15 residues. The CDR3 region is CASAPSTATNYGYTF. CDR3 DNA (partial): TGTGCCAGCGCCCCCTCGACAGCTACTAACTATGGC.

Notes on this clone: Read coverage stops 3 residues before the CDR3 terminus; the germline J gene supplies the remainder. This chain uses TRBV5-6 with TRBJ2-7, with D possibly TRBD1 on 6 matching bases. From germline, CDR1 is SGHDT and CDR2 YYEEEE. V gave up 4 bases and J gave up 0 bases, with 11 bases separating them. The CDR3 runs 14 residues. The CDR3 is CASSVTGSSYEQYF. CDR3 DNA, as far as it was read: TGTGCCAGCAGCGTCACAGGGAGCTCCTACGAG.

The CDR3 DNA, read in part, is TGTGCCAGTACCCCGGCGGGCGGTGACTATAGCAATCAGCCC. Translation: CASTPAGGDYSNQP. The entire CDR3 sequence reads CASTPAGGDYSNQPQHF. This rearrangement joins TRBV19 to TRBJ1-5; no clear D gene. The CDR3 end falls 3 residues outside the read, so it is completed with the germline J gene. In germline, CDR1 is LNHDA, CDR2 SQIVND (reference sequence). The length of the CDR3 is 17 residues. Trimming took 7 bases from V and 0 from J, leaving 19 bases between them. The variable domain in full, with the rest retrieved from reference TRBV19 and TRBJ1-5, is DGGITQSPKYLFRKEGQNVTLSCEQNLNHDAMYWYRQDPGQGLRLIYYSQIVNDFQKGDIAEGYSVSREKKESFPLTVTSAQKNPTAFYLCASTPAGGDYSNQPQHFGDGTRLSIL.

A word on this clone: The read gets to within 3 residues of the CDR3 end, and the germline J gene fills in the rest. This chain connects TRBV30 to TRBJ1-1; 7 nucleotides match TRBD1. Trimming at V came to 2 bases and at J to 0 bases, leaving 15 bases not matched to a gene. The CDR3 has 18 amino acids. CDR1 and CDR2 (germline): GTSNPN, SVGIG (reference sequence). The DNA read from the CDR3 is TGTGCCTGGAGTCTCTGGGGCAGGGGGGTTTTTATGAACACTGAA. Its translation is CAWSLWGRGVFMNTE. In full, the CDR3 reads CAWSLWGRGVFMNTEAFF.

Worth noting for this clone: With the read ending 3 residues before the CDR3 end, the germline J gene is used to fill in that end. This sequence joins TRBV2 and TRBJ2-7, with 8 positions matching TRBD1. The CDR3 is made up of 14 amino acids. Unmatched junction bases numbered 7, after V lost 7 bases and J lost 2 bases. Germline lookup yields CDR1 SNHLY and CDR2 FYNNEI. The CDR3 DNA, read in part, is TGTGCCAGCACCGGGACAGGTAAACCCTACGAG. Residues: CASTGTGKPYE. In full, the CDR3 is CASTGTGKPYEQYF.

About this clone itself: The read terminates 3 residues ahead of where the CDR3 ends, so the germline J gene completes it. The chain combines TRBV7-8 with TRBJ1-6, with D unclear. Germline CDR1 is SGHVS and CDR2 is FQNEAQ. This CDR3 comprises 9 residues. Between the trimmed V and J ends, which lost 11 bases and 11 bases, there was a span of 7 bases. The CDR3 DNA, read in part, is TGTGCCTCCTCTCCACCC. Amino acid sequence: CASSPP. The full CDR3 reads CASSPPLHF. Filled out from reference TRBV7-8 and TRBJ1-6, the complete variable domain reads GAGVSQSPRYKVAKRGQDVALRCDPISGHVSLFWYQQALGQGPEFLTYFQNEAQLDKSGLPSDRFFAERPEGSVSTLKIQRTQQEDSAVYLCASSPPLHFGNGTRLTVT.

Comments on this clone: Read coverage stops 3 residues before the CDR3 terminus; the germline J gene supplies the remainder. J is TRBJ1-5 and V is TRBV6-1, with D unclear. The CDR3 has 13 residues. The V gene lost 1 base and the J gene lost 3 bases, with 4 bases spanning the gap. CDR1 and CDR2 from the germline V gene are MNHNS and SASEGT. The CDR3 sequence: CASSEVDNQPQHF. Partial CDR3 DNA: TGTGCCAGCAGTGAAGTAGACAATCAGCCC.

Concerning this clone: Sequencing ends 3 residues short of the CDR3 end; the germline J gene provides the rest. The chain couples TRBV19 to TRBJ1-1; D possibly corresponds to TRBD1 (5 bases). The V and J ends lost 3 bases and 1 base respectively, with 9 bases between them. The CDR3 is 14 residues long. Looked up from germline, CDR1 is LNHDA and CDR2 is SQIVND (reference sequence). The CDR3 protein is CASSMQGGNTEAFF. Partial CDR3 DNA: TGTGCCAGTAGTATGCAGGGTGGGAACACTGAA.

Regarding this clone: The read terminates 3 residues ahead of where the CDR3 ends, so the germline J gene completes it. V usage is TRBV7-7 and J usage is TRBJ2-6; perhaps TRBD1 as D (6 bases). The CDR3 length is 16 residues. V was clipped by 5 bases and J by 0 bases, with 11 bases between them. CDR1 is SSHAT, CDR2 FNYEAQ, per germline (reference sequence). This CDR3 reads CASSIGTTSGANVLTF. The DNA read from the CDR3 is TGTGCCAGCAGCATAGGGACAACCTCTGGGGCCAACGTC.

Points on this clone: The read stops 3 residues short of the end of the CDR3; the missing end is completed from the germline J gene. The V call is TRBV7-8, the J call TRBJ2-7, with 8 positions matching TRBD1. Germline V gene sequence: CDR1 SGHVS, CDR2 FQNEAQ. The length of the CDR3 is 15 residues. V trimming: 3 bases; J trimming: 5 bases; junction bases outside the gene matches: 9. CDR3 bases read: TGTGCCAGCAGCTTCCGCCAGGGGGCTTGGAACGAG. Its translation is CASSFRQGAWNE. The complete CDR3 protein is CASSFRQGAWNEQYF.

Points on this clone: The CDR3 end falls 3 residues outside the read, so it is completed with the germline J gene. The V call is TRBV7-8, the J call TRBJ2-5, with TRBD2 identical over 8 bases. The CDR3 length is 18 residues. CDR1 SGHVS and CDR2 FQNEAQ come from the germline V gene. The J segment lost 4 bases and the V segment lost 1 base, leaving 14 bases of the junction unmatched. The CDR3 spells CASSLVGSGSTNTETQYF. The CDR3 bases that were read are TGTGCCAGCAGCTTAGTAGGGAGCGGGAGCACAAACACAGAGACC.

The CDR3 region is CASSLLDSPYEQYF. The DNA read from the CDR3 is TGTGCCAGCAGCTTACTCGACAGCCCTTACGAG. The chain joins TRBV7-9 to TRBJ2-7; a weak D match, TRBD1 (5 bases). Coverage ceases 3 residues before the CDR3 finishes, and the germline J gene fills in the end. V gave up 2 bases and J gave up 4 bases, with 12 bases separating them. The CDR3 contains 14 residues. Germline lookup yields CDR1 SEHNR and CDR2 FQNEAQ (reference sequence).

Worth noting for this clone: The read halts 3 residues ahead of the CDR3 end, with the missing end drawn from the germline J gene. J is TRBJ2-3 and V is TRBV29-1, with 14 bases identical to TRBD2. V gave up 3 bases and J gave up 4 bases; unmatched junction bases: 6. The CDR3 has 16 residues. The germline CDR1 and CDR2 sequences are SQVTM and ANQGSEA. CDR3 bases read: TGCAGCGTTGAGGGACTAGCGGGGGTGTTTTCAGATACG. Translating gives CSVEGLAGVFSDT. The CDR3, in full, reads CSVEGLAGVFSDTQYF.

A note on this clone: The sequenced fragment ends 3 residues before the CDR3 boundary, so the rest is inferred from the germline J gene. This chain connects TRBV30 to TRBJ2-1; TRBD1 might be the D (6 bases). The CDR3 totals 12 residues. With 4 bases removed from V and 8 bases from J, the gap between germline ends came to 12 bases. CDR1 is GTSNPN and CDR2 is SVGIG in the germline V gene (reference sequence). CDR3 DNA, as far as it was read: TGTGCCTGGATCCTAGAGGGGGATGAG. Encoded protein: CAWILEGDE. The entire CDR3 reads CAWILEGDEQFF.

Details on this clone: With the read ending 3 residues before the CDR3 end, the germline J gene is used to fill in that end. The chain has TRBV7-6 and TRBJ2-3; a possible D gene is TRBD2 (5 bases). The ends were cut back, 2 bases at V and 4 bases at J, with 13 bases in the middle. This CDR3 is 15 amino acids long. Germline loops: CDR1 SGHVS, CDR2 FNYEAQ. The sequenced part of the CDR3 DNA is TGTGCCAGCAGCTTACTCAGGTCGCGGGCAGATACG. Translating it yields CASSLLRSRADT. The full CDR3 reads CASSLLRSRADTQYF.

As for this clone: The read ends 3 residues before the CDR3 terminus; that terminus is restored from the germline J gene. The J gene is TRBJ1-5, the V gene TRBV18, with 11 bases fitting TRBD1. Trimming took 2 bases from V and 4 from J; bases not matched to a gene: 7. Germline V lookup: CDR1 KGHSH, CDR2 LQKENI. CDR3 size: 17 residues. Partial CDR3 DNA: TGTGCCAGCTCACCATCGGCGGGACAGGGGGGAAATCAGCCC. Translated: CASSPSAGQGGNQP. The CDR3 as a whole reads CASSPSAGQGGNQPQHF. The entire variable domain, with the rest obtained from reference TRBV18 and TRBJ1-5, is as follows: NAGVMQNPRHLVRRRGQEARLRCSPMKGHSHVYWYRQLPEEGLKFMVYLQKENIIDESGMPKERFSAEFPKEGPSILRIQQVVRGDSAAYFCASSPSAGQGGNQPQHFGDGTRLSIL.

A note on this clone: The read ends 3 residues before the CDR3 terminus; that terminus is restored from the germline J gene. The chain carries TRBV11-2 and TRBJ2-7, with a possible D match to TRBD1 (5 bases). The CDR3 contains 13 residues. Germline-derived CDR1 and CDR2 are SGHAT and FQNNGV. The germline V and J ends were trimmed by 1 base and 6 bases, with 10 bases remaining between them. The CDR3 bases that were read are TGTGCCAGCAGCTTAGTTGTCCAGGGCGAG. This sequence encodes CASSLVVQGE. The CDR3 in full is CASSLVVQGEQYF.

Concerning this clone: The read terminates 3 residues before the CDR3 end, so the remaining end is supplied by the germline J gene. The chain is built from TRBV5-1 and TRBJ1-2; the D gene is possibly TRBD1 (6 bases). The germline gives CDR1 SGHRS, CDR2 YFSETQ. This CDR3 has 16 residues. V lost 0 bases to trimming and J lost 2 bases, with 14 bases between them. CDR3 bases read: TGCGCCAGCAGCTTGGAGCGACAAGGGGGAAACTATGGC. This translates into CASSLERQGGNYG. The full-length CDR3 reads as CASSLERQGGNYGYTF.